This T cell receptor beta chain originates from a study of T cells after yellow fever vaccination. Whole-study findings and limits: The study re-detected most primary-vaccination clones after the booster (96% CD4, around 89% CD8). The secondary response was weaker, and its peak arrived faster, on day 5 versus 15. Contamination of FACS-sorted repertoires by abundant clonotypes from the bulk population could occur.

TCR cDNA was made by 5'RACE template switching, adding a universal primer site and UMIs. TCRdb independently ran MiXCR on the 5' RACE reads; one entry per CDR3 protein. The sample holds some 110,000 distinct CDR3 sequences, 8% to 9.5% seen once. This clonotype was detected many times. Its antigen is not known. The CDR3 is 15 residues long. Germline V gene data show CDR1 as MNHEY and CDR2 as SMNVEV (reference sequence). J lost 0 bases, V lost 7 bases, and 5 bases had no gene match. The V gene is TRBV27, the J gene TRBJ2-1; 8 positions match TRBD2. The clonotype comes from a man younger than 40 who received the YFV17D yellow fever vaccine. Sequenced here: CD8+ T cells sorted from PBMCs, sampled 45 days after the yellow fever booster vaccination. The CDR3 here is CASTTSASSYNEQFF. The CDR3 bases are TGTGCCAGCACGACTAGCGCTAGCTCCTACAATGAGCAGTTCTTC.